Below are 10 T cell receptor beta chains sequenced from a single sample in a study of blood T cell repertoires in COVID-19. TCRdb's copy holds only in-frame clones and misses some; the assay was immunoSEQ multiplex PCR. The sample consists of 11,000 or so clones, about 71% of them appearing once. What was sequenced was peripheral blood. The receptors stem from a man aged 55 to 70 with COVID-19, enrolled during active disease.

In its sample, this clone was seen once. The J gene is TRBJ1-1, the V gene TRBV18; TRBD1 matches at 7 bases. CDR1 KGHSH and CDR2 LQKENI come from the germline V gene. V lost 8 bases, J lost 3 bases, and 6 bases stayed unmatched. This CDR3 is 13 amino acids long. CDR3 residues: CASRTDRDTEAFF. In DNA, the CDR3 is TGTGCCAGCCGGACCGACAGGGACACTGAAGCTTTCTTT.

The chain employs TRBV11-2 and TRBJ1-1; no firm D call. The germline V gene encodes CDR1 SGHAT and CDR2 FQNNGV. Trimming removed 5 bases at V and 1 base at J, with 8 bases between. This CDR3 region has 13 residues. The CDR3 sequence is CASSLSGNTEAFF. DNA for the CDR3: TGTGCCAGCAGCCTGTCCGGGAACACTGAAGCTTTCTTT. The whole variable domain, remainder taken from reference TRBV11-2 and TRBJ1-1, is EAGVAQSPRYKIIEKRQSVAFWCNPISGHATLYWYQQILGQGPKLLIQFQNNGVVDDSQLPKDRFSAERLKGVDSTLKIQPAKLEDSAVYLCASSLSGNTEAFFGQGTRLTVV.

The chain uses TRBV6-4 and TRBJ1-5; TRBD1 matches at 9 bases. The V gene's germline CDR1 is MRHNA and CDR2 SNTAGT. CDR3 length: 19 amino acids. Trimming removed 6 bases from V and 4 bases from J; junction bases left unmatched: 19. The CDR3 protein is CASSDPSGTGRIGNQPQHF. The CDR3, as DNA: TGTGCCAGCAGCGATCCGTCCGGGACAGGGCGGATTGGGAATCAGCCCCAGCATTTT.

V and J are TRBV27 and TRBJ2-2, with 8 nucleotides matching TRBD2. CDR3 length: 19 amino acids. The germline gives CDR1 MNHEY, CDR2 SMNVEV (reference sequence). V shed 4 bases and J 4 bases; nucleotides not matched to a gene: 17. The CDR3: CASSSSVFAGGEGTGELFF. The CDR3 DNA sequence: TGTGCCAGCAGTTCTTCCGTTTTCGCGGGGGGCGAGGGCACCGGGGAGCTGTTTTTT.

The rearrangement joins TRBV4-3 to TRBJ1-2; 8 nucleotides agree with TRBD1. The CDR3 runs 15 residues. V dropped 1 base and J dropped 4; count of bases not matched to a gene: 5. Looked up from germline, CDR1 is LGHNA and CDR2 is YSLEER. The CDR3 coding sequence is TGCGCCAGCAGCCAAGCCAGGGGGCGGGTCTATGGCTACACCTTC. Its protein is CASSQARGRVYGYTF.

This clone is judged medium-sized. The chain combines TRBV5-6 with TRBJ2-7; possible D gene TRBD1, 6 bases. With 4 bases removed from V and 2 bases from J, the gap between germline ends came to 19 bases. CDR3 size: 16 residues. CDR1 is SGHDT and CDR2 is YYEEEE in the germline V gene. The CDR3 bases are TGTGCCAGCAGCCATACACAGGGCGGGCTCCCCTACGAGCAGTACTTC. Its protein is CASSHTQGGLPYEQYF.

A word on this clone: The junction does not match germline at one end; this may be a read error. The rearrangement joins TRBV2 to TRBJ2-5, with 8 bases aligning to TRBD2. This CDR3 is built from 14 residues. Germline lookup yields CDR1 SNHLY and CDR2 FYNNEI. The CDR3 nucleotides read TGTGCCAGCAGAGAAGGACTAGCTCGGGAGACCCAGTACTTC. It encodes CASREGLARETQYF.

This clone was counted only a few times. The chain has TRBV7-9 and TRBJ1-6; D is unclear. The V gene lost 10 bases and the J gene lost 6 bases, with 13 bases spanning the gap. Looked up from germline, CDR1 is SEHNR and CDR2 is FQNEAQ (reference sequence). The CDR3 length is 13 residues. The DNA for the CDR3 is TGTGCCACACTTCGGGAGCTTAATTCACCCCTCCACTTT. Protein: CATLRELNSPLHF.

This chain joins TRBV5-5 and TRBJ1-1; unclear D gene. Trimming left V 4 bases short and J 5 bases short, with 12 bases between. This CDR3 is 13 amino acids long. The germline gives CDR1 SGHKS, CDR2 YYEKEE (reference sequence). This chain's CDR3 is CASSTVPGTEAFF. DNA for the CDR3: TGTGCCAGCAGCACGGTTCCCGGGACTGAAGCTTTCTTT.

The sample holds a few counts of this clone. The chain joins TRBV2 to TRBJ2-7; 7 bases are shared with TRBD1. The germline CDR1 and CDR2 sequences are SNHLY and FYNNEI. CDR3 length equals 15 residues. The trim removed 6 bases at V and 2 bases at J, leaving 10 bases unmatched. CDR3 bases: TGTGCCAGCAGCCAGGGGGTGACGAAGACCTACGAGCAGTACTTC. It specifies CASSQGVTKTYEQYF.